This TCR beta chain derives from a study of read filtering for tumor transcriptome and immune sequencing (dated by TCRdb to 2019 to 2021). Context from the whole study: The cohort was composed of 17 male and roughly 15 female patients, with a mean age of approximately 62 years and an age range of roughly 45 to 90. By revised international staging, about 8 patients were R-ISS I, some 16 were R-ISS II and over five were R-ISS III. After DNase treatment, whole-transcriptome libraries were prepared with the TruSeq RNA Access Library Prep Kit. TCR-region mapped reads per sample ranged from about 4.05 to 10.27 million with IR-seq versus only roughly 80 to 1273 with RNA-seq. Using the same bone marrow samples, the study compared TCR repertoires obtained by targeted immune repertoire sequencing with those obtained by bulk whole-transcriptome sequencing. One of the main goals was to work out a read-filtering strategy for immune repertoire data, in particular whether clonotypes backed by only a single read should be removed.

Starting from approximately 0.4 ug RNA, TCR libraries were constructed with the Immunoverse kit using molecular barcoded adaptors that cover the alpha/delta and beta/gamma chains. TCR library preparation used the same RNA that went into transcriptome sequencing. Sequencing of the TCR libraries was done on an Illumina HiSeq 4000 with 2 x 150 cycles. The original pipeline was this. Using MiXCR, which included quality filtering and error correction, TCR reads were aligned to human V, D, J and C references and then assembled into CDR3 clonotypes. Clonotype counts and gene usage diversity were analyzed with the tcR package in R. Raw mapping reads were checked after the RNA-seq reads had been mapped by STAR aligner version 2.5.3a onto the human GRCh37 genome. To test how sequencing depth affected the clonotypes detected, IR-seq fastq files were randomly downsampled with Seqtk 1.3. TCRdb handled the public reads itself, with Q25 trimming in fastp and clone calling in MiXCR, and kept productive beta chains. Rows with a matching CDR3 protein are joined into one entry that keeps the most common DNA and genes. The V and J calls, along with clone size, are taken from TCRdb and not from the paper's own processing. The sample profile shows 19,000 or so distinct CDR3 sequences; roughly a fifth of them were found once. Less than 25% of the sample belongs to the ten largest clones.

A note on this clonotype: The specificity of this receptor is unknown. A read error may produce the germline difference seen at one junction end.

CDR1 and CDR2 are read off the germline V gene (reference sequence) as SEHNR and FQNEAQ. Taken from cysteine to phenylalanine, the CDR3 has 12 residues. Only the CDR3 DNA stays, 36 bases, in frame from base 1. Bone marrow was sampled from every patient at the time of active disease. Bone marrow mononuclear cells were isolated by Ficoll-Hypaque density gradient centrifugation. Myeloma plasma cells were removed and CD138-negative cells were collected by negative selection after labeling with CD138 magnetic microbeads on a MACS separator. Flow cytometry with CD138 antibodies on an Attune NxT was used to check how pure the isolated cells were. TRIzol reagent was used to extract total RNA, which was then quantified with a NanoDrop spectrophotometer. For each patient, the CD138-negative bone marrow sample underwent paired RNA-seq and IR-seq. The investigation overall reported the following: In IR-seq, around 85% of clonotypes but approximately 3.2% of total reads were represented by single-read clonotypes, whereas in RNA-seq, approximately 70% of clonotypes and about 46% of reads were represented by single-read clonotypes. IR-seq captured clonotypes at much higher depth and more reliably than RNA-seq, and smaller IR-seq throughput sufficed to identify most shared clonotypes. The correlation between IR-seq and RNA-seq shared clonotype proportions was increased by removal of single-read clonotypes. Rather than purified T cells, the sorted CD138-negative fraction was a mixed bone marrow immune population.

The source is a donor aged 40 or over with multiple myeloma. The specimen was a population of CD138-negative cells sorted from bone marrow. The sample's cell subset or site label is to be understood as: bone marrow mononuclear cells depleted of CD138+ plasma/myeloma cells by negative magnetic selection. The sequence is built from TRBV7-9 and TRBJ2-1, with no reliable assignment of the D segment. At the DNA level, the sequence is TGTGCCATCAGCCCTCTGGGGAATGAGCAGTTCTTC. Translated, it gives CAISPLGNEQFF. Reference TRBV7-9 and TRBJ2-1 genes cover what lies past the CDR3, so the full variable domain is DTGVSQNPRHKITKRGQNVTFRCDPISEHNRLYWYRQTLGQGPEFLTYFQNEAQLEKSRLLSDRFSAERPKGSFSTLEIQRTEQGDSAMYLCAISPLGNEQFFGPGTRLTVL.